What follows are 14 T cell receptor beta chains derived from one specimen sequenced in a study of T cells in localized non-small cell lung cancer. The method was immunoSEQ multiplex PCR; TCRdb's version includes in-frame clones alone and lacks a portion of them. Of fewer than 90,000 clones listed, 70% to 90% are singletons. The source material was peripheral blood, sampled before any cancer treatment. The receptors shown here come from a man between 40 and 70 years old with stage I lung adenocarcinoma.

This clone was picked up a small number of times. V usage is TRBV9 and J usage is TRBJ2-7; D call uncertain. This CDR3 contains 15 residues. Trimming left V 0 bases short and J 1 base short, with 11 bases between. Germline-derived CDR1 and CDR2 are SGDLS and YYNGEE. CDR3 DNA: TGTGCCAGCAGCGTAGGAGGCGGATTTTCCTACGAGCAGTACTTC. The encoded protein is CASSVGGGFSYEQYF. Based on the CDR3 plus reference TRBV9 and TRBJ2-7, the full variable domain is DSGVTQTPKHLITATGQRVTLRCSPRSGDLSVYWYQQSLDQGLQFLIQYYNGEERAKGNILERFSAQQFPDLHSELNLSSLELGDSALYFCASSVGGGFSYEQYFGPGTRLTVT.

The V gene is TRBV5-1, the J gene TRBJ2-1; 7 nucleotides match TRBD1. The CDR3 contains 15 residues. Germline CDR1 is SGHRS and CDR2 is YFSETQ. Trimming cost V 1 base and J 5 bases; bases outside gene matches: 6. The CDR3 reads CASSLLQGQDNEQFF. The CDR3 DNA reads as TGCGCCAGCAGCTTGCTACAGGGGCAAGACAATGAGCAGTTCTTC.

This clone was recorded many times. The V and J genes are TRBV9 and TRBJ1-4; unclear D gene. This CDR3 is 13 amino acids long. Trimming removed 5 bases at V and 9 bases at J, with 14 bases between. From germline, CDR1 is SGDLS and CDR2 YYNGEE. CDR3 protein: CASSSLRDKKLFF. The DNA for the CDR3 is TGTGCCAGCAGTTCCCTGCGAGACAAAAAACTGTTTTTT.

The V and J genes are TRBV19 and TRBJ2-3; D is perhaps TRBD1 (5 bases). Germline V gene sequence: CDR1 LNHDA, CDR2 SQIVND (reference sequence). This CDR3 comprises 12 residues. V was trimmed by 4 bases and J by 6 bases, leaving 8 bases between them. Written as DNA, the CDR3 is TGTGCCAGTAGTACCCCAGGGGATACGCAGTATTTT. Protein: CASSTPGDTQYF.

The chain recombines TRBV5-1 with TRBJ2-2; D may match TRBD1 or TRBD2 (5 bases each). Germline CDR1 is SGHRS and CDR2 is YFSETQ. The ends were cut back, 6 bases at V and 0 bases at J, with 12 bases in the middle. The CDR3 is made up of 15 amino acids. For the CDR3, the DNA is TGCGCCAGCACTGGGGACGCAGCGAACACCGGGGAGCTGTTTTTT. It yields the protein CASTGDAANTGELFF.

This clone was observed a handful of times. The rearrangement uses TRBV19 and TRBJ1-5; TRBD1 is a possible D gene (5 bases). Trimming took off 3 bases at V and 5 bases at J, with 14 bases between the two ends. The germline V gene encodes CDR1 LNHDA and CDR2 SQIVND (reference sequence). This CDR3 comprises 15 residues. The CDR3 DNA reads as TGTGCCAGTAGTATGGGGACGTTGAAAGATCAGCCCCAGCATTTT. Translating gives CASSMGTLKDQPQHF.

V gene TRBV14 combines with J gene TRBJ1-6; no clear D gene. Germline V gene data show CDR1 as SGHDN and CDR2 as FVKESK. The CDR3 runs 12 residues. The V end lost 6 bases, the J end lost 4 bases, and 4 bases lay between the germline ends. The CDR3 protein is CASRKYNSPLHF. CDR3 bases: TGTGCCAGCAGGAAATATAATTCACCCCTCCACTTT.

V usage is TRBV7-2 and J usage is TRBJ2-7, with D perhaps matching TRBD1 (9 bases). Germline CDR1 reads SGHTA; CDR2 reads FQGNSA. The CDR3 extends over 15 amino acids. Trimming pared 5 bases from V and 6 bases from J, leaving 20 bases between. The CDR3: CASSPGTGTRGEQYF. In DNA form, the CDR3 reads TGTGCCAGCAGCCCCGGGACAGGGACTAGGGGCGAGCAGTACTTC.

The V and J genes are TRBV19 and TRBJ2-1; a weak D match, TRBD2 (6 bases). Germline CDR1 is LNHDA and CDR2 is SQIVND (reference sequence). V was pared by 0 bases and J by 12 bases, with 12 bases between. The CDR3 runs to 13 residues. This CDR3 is CASSIEGGKGQFF. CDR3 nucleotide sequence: TGTGCCAGTAGTATAGAGGGGGGTAAGGGGCAGTTCTTC.

The CDR3 nucleotides are TGTGCCAGCAGCCCGGGACAGGGGGCCCATTTAAACACCGGGGAGCTGTTTTTT. Translated, it gives CASSPGQGAHLNTGELFF. The rearrangement links TRBV5-4 to TRBJ2-2; 12 positions match TRBD1. In germline, CDR1 is SGHNT, CDR2 YYREEE (reference sequence). The V segment lost 4 bases and the J segment 2 bases; nucleotides outside the gene matches: 9. This CDR3 contains 18 residues.

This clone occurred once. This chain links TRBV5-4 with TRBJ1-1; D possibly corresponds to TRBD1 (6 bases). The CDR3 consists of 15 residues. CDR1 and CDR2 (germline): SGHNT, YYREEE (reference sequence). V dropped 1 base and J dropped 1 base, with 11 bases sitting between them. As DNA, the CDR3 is TGTGCCAGCAGCTTGCACGACAGGCGGAACACTGAAGCTTTCTTT. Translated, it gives CASSLHDRRNTEAFF.

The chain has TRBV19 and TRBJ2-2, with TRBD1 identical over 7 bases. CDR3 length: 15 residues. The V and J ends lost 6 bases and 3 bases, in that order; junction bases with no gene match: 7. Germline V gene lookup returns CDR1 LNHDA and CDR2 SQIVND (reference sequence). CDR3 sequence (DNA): TGTGCCAGTAGCCTCTACAGGGGCGACACCGGGGAGCTGTTTTTT. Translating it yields CASSLYRGDTGELFF.

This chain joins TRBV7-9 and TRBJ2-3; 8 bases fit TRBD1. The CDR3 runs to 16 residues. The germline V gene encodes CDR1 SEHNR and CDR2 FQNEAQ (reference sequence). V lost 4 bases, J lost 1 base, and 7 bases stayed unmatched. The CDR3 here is CASSSLQGAGTDTQYF. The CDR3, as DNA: TGTGCCAGCAGCTCCCTCCAGGGGGCCGGCACAGATACGCAGTATTTT.

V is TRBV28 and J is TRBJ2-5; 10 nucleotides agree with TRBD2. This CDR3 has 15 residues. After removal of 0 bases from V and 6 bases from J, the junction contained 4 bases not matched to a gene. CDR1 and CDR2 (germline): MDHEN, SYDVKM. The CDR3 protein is CASSLWLAGVQTQYF. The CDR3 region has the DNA TGTGCCAGCAGTTTATGGCTAGCGGGAGTGCAGACCCAGTACTTC.